The source of this TCR beta chain is a study of blood T cell repertoires in COVID-19. V was shortened by 3 bases and J by 2 bases, with 3 bases between the two germline ends. The CDR3 spans 12 residues. The germline V gene encodes CDR1 MGHDK and CDR2 SYGVNS. Profiled with immunoSEQ multiplex PCR; TCRdb holds only in-frame clones, not every one. The sample has 150,000 to 250,000 clones, 70% to 85% seen once. The sequencing sample was made of peripheral blood. The source of this sequence is a human donor with acute or convalescent COVID-19. The donor label of this sample is uncertain. The gene calls are TRBV25-1 and TRBJ2-3; D unclear. The CDR3 bases are TGTGCCAGCAGTGAGTACACAGATACGCAGTATTTT. It encodes CASSEYTDTQYF.